This T cell receptor (beta chain) derives from a study of T-cell memory formation after mild COVID-19. Study-wide context: The TCR clusters were mostly specific to one donor.

Study-level points and caveats: Clones that contracted clustered mainly in CM and EM if CD4+ and in EMRA if CD8+.

This CDR3 has 12 residues. Germline V gives CDR1 SQVTM, CDR2 ANQGSEA. V lost 6 bases and J lost 10, with 17 bases in between. TCRdb itself ran the 5' RACE reads through MiXCR, one entry per CDR3 protein. Of 210,000 or so distinct CDR3 sequences detected, about 18% appear once; the ten largest clones hold 2% to 3%. This clonotype turned up a few times. Its antigen is not identified. J is TRBJ2-3 and V is TRBV29-1, with D tentatively TRBD2 (7 bases). Source material: PBMCs or a T cell subset sorted from them (not recorded which). The clonotype comes from an adult woman who had mild COVID-19 (a few samples of this study predate the infection). Cell type and time point are not known. The chain's CDR3 is CSVGARGQAQYF. CDR3 DNA: TGCAGCGTGGGCGCGCGGGGGCAGGCGCAGTATTTT.